Listed below are T cell receptor beta chains from one sample, sequenced in a study of beta chain features in type 1 diabetes. Assay: immunoSEQ multiplex PCR; the TCRdb copy retains only in-frame clones and omits some. Found here are hundreds of thousands of clones, about 32% of them singletons; the top ten hold more than 0.055%. The sample comprised naive CD4+ T cells from blood. All receptors come from a man between 18 and 35 years old in good health. The CDR3 runs from the conserved cysteine through the conserved F or W.

v_call,j_call,cdr3_length,cdr3_aa
TRBV7-2,TRBJ2-3,17,CASSSRPGQGQTDTQYF
TRBV9,TRBJ2-3,14,CASSVGLNTDTQYF
TRBV30,TRBJ2-7,14,CAWTQGLAGGEQYF
TRBV27,TRBJ2-4,14,CASSFGLSGNIQYF
TRBV2,TRBJ2-3,13,CASSEEHSDTQYF
TRBV14,TRBJ2-5,13,CASSQETEGTQYF
TRBV7-2,TRBJ2-1,13,CASSGPGVNEQFF
TRBV9,TRBJ2-3,14,CASSVDGFTDTQYF
TRBV29-1,TRBJ2-4,10,CSVEQGVQYF
TRBV7-9,TRBJ2-1,14,CASSFQAGRNEQFF
TRBV29-1,TRBJ1-5,18,CSALTGTGGAGSNQPQHF
TRBV28,TRBJ2-2,15,CASKDGSRSAGELFF
TRBV30,TRBJ2-5,13,CAWLGQGGETQYF
TRBV30,TRBJ2-1,14,CAWSVGTGGDEQFF
TRBV28,TRBJ1-2,13,CASSSDRVYGYTF
TRBV29-1,TRBJ1-5,13,CSVGEGNNQPQHF
TRBV28,TRBJ2-1,13,CASSLPLVDEQFF
TRBV11-2,TRBJ2-7,16,CASSLEIAVPSYEQYF
TRBV5-1,TRBJ1-4,14,CASSLDSLAEKLFF
TRBV30,TRBJ2-2,14,CAWDAATSGRMLFF
TRBV30,TRBJ2-1,14,CAWSVRTTAGEQFF
TRBV5-1,TRBJ2-4,14,CASSDPGQGGIQYF
TRBV29-1,TRBJ2-7,13,CSVSEGWVYEQYF
TRBV28,TRBJ2-5,18,CASSLVSGTSGDQETQYF
TRBV30,TRBJ2-7,12,CAWSREIYEQYF
TRBV5-1,TRBJ2-5,12,CASSFGSETQYF
TRBV7-3,TRBJ2-1,16,CASSLRAQGAHNEQFF
TRBV11-3,TRBJ2-3,13,CASSPTGADTQYF
TRBV29-1,TRBJ2-1,13,CSGQASGSGRKFF
TRBV30,TRBJ1-4,14,CAWSVKAADEKLFF
TRBV18,TRBJ1-5,14,CASSPQWGNQPQHF
TRBV28,TRBJ2-7,12,CASTLSSYEQYF